This record covers a single TCR beta chain. The CDR3 length is 16 residues. Germline V gene lookup returns CDR1 SGDLS and CDR2 YYNGEE. Trimming removed 1 base at V and 1 base at J, with 13 bases between. These data originate in a study of blood T cell repertoires in COVID-19. Study summary: Nucleic acid was either cDNA or gDNA, and it came from T cells, B-cell-depleted T cells, or PBMCs.

Some clones are missing from TCRdb's copy, which holds only in-frame ones; the method was immunoSEQ multiplex PCR. The table lists roughly 180,000 clones, roughly 80% of them singletons. Individuals drawn from around 25 US areas were about 18 to 95 years old. This receptor was taken from a woman aged 40 to 50 with acute COVID-19. The V gene is TRBV9, the J gene TRBJ2-3; D uncertain. Sequencing was performed on PBMCs or T cells enriched from blood (not recorded which). The DNA of the CDR3 is TGTGCCAGCAGCGTATTAAGTCGGTCGGGCACAGATACGCAGTATTTT. Protein sequence: CASSVLSRSGTDTQYF.